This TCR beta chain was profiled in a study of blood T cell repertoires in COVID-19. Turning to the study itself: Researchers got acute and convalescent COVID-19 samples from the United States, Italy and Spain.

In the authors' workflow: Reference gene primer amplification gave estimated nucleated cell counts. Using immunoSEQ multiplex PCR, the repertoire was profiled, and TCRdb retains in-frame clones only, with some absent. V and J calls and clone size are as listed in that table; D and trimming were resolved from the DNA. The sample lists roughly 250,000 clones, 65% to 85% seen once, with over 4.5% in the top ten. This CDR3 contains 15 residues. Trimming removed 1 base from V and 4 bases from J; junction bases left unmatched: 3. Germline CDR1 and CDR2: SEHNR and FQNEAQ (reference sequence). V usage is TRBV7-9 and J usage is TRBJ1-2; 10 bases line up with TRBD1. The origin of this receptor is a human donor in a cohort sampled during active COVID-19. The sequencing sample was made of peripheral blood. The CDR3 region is CASSLVRQGAYGYTF. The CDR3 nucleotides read TGTGCCAGCAGCTTAGTCCGACAGGGGGCCTATGGCTACACCTTC.